This TCR beta chain was retrieved from a study of regulatory T cells in long-lasting Graves disease. Study-level results: Exclusively peripheral blood, rather than thyroid tissue, was studied. There were preferences for TRBV28, TRBJ1-2 and TRBJ2-5 in persistent disease.

In building TCR beta libraries, iRepertoire HTBI primers were used together with Arm-PCR of CDR3 regions. TCRdb re-derived calls from the multiplex PCR reads in MiXCR, one entry per CDR3 protein. Of more than 650,000 distinct CDR3 sequences in the sample, 30% were seen once. The CDR3 totals 13 residues. Germline CDR1 reads SNHLY; CDR2 reads FYNNEI. The ends were cut back, 0 bases at V and 9 bases at J, with 9 bases in the middle. Time point here: persistent/refractory GD, antithyroid drugs over 5 years with positive TRAb. Isolated PBMC RNA provided the starting material for the TCR library. Comments on this clonotype: Antigen unknown.

The sequencing here drew on peripheral blood mononuclear cells (PBMCs), taken when the disease was refractory, from a patient treated with antithyroid drugs. The TCR originated in a female donor with Graves disease. The chain links TRBV2 to TRBJ1-5; D might be TRBD1 (5 bases). The DNA for the CDR3 is TGTGCCAGCAGTGAAGCCGGGGGTGCGCCCCAGCATTTT. Protein sequence: CASSEAGGAPQHF.